This T cell receptor beta chain was found in a study of T-cell memory formation after mild COVID-19. Findings of the study overall: Several responding clones turned up in pre-infection memory, indicating that cross-reactive memory may have taken part.

Per germline, CDR1 SGHKS and CDR2 YYEKEE (reference sequence). With 2 bases clipped from V and 2 bases from J, the junction kept 8 bases outside the gene matches. This CDR3 region has 17 residues. TCRdb passed the 5' RACE reads through MiXCR, listing each CDR3 protein once. Here the sample spans hundreds of thousands of distinct CDR3 sequences, over 15% being singletons. This clonotype showed up many times. What it binds is not known. Material for sequencing was PBMCs or a T cell subset sorted from them (not recorded which). This TCR was sampled from an adult woman who had mild COVID-19 (a few samples of this study predate the infection). Cell type and time point are not known. The genes are TRBV5-5 and TRBJ2-1; 9 bases are shared with TRBD2. In DNA, the CDR3 is TGTGCCAGCAGCTTCGGCGGCGGGAGGGCCCCCTACAATGAGCAGTTCTTC. This gives the protein CASSFGGGRAPYNEQFF. Together with reference TRBV5-5 and TRBJ2-1, the CDR3 gives the full variable domain: DAGVTQSPTHLIKTRGQQVTLRCSPISGHKSVSWYQQVLGQGPQFIFQYYEKEERGRGNFPDRFSARQFPNYSSELNVNALLLGDSALYLCASSFGGGRAPYNEQFFGPGTRLTVL.